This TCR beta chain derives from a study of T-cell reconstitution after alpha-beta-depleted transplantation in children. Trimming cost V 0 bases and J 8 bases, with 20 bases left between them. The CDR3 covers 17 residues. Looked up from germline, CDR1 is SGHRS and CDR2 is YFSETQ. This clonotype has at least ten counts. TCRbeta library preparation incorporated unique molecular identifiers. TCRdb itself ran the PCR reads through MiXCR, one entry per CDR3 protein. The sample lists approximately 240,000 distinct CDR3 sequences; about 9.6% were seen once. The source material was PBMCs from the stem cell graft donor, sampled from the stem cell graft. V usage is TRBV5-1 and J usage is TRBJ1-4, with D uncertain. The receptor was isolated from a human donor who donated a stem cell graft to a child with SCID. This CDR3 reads CASSLEPPGRTPEKLFF. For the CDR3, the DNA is TGCGCCAGCAGCTTGGAACCCCCCGGACGCACACCGGAAAAACTGTTTTTT.